This T cell receptor beta chain originates from a study of T cells in Graves' hyperthyroidism and ophthalmopathy (dated by TCRdb to between 2018 and 2020). Some background on the complete study: Peripheral blood was sampled at the time of initial diagnosis, prior to any treatment. TCR V-J signatures able to tell the groups apart were searched for in a discovery cohort of more than 90 patients, of whom 40 to 45 had Graves' ophthalmopathy and roughly 58 had stable Graves' hyperthyroidism. Whether ophthalmopathy could be predicted prospectively was tested in an independent validation cohort made up of approximately 19 hyperthyroidism patients plus 17 patients who later progressed to ophthalmopathy. The 85 to 100 discovery patients were divided at random into training and test sets in a 7:3 ratio. In addition, the study compared T-cell repertoires in thyroid tissue and in blood from 6 or 7 Graves' hyperthyroidism patients. Following sampling, methimazole starting at 30 mg daily was given to hyperthyroidism patients, and high-dose intravenous methylprednisolone was given to ophthalmopathy patients. The paper describes TCR Vbeta CDR3 sequencing of 135 peripheral blood samples, made up of about 41 ophthalmopathy patients, around 78 hyperthyroidism patients and some 17 progressor patients.

In the ophthalmopathy patients, disease was moderately to severely active, with a Clinical Activity Score of 3 or more, a NOSPECS grade of 4 or more, and a duration of less than 3 months. The study excluded patients with uncontrolled infections, other autoimmune diseases, pregnancy or lactation. Diagnoses were based on clinical symptoms, serum thyroxine and TRAb, thyroid ultrasound and orbital computed tomography. Ficoll-Paque density gradient centrifugation was used to isolate PBMCs from around 9.1 ml of fresh peripheral blood. Total RNA was extracted with Trizol reagent, and quality was checked on an Agilent 2100 Bioanalyzer. This clonotype was detected a few times. The antigen this receptor binds is unknown. No base qualities exist here, and no much larger clone lies one base off it. Relative to germline, V is missing 3 bases and J is missing 4 bases, with 5 bases of the junction outside any gene match. The CDR3 measures 15 amino acids from cysteine to phenylalanine. The sequence is cut down to CDR3 DNA, 45 bases in frame from base 1. CDR1 and CDR2 were assigned from the germline V gene (reference sequence) as DFQATT and SNEGSKA.

The TCR beta CDR3 regions were amplified from the RNA transcripts. The TCR CDR3 was subjected to a first round of RT-PCR using the HTBI primer set and the Qiagen OneStep RT-PCR kit. A second multiplex PCR round built the libraries, followed by size selection and purification. Paired-end sequencing of the libraries was performed with 100 bp reads on an Illumina HiSeq2000. Processing in the source paper ran as follows. SOAPnuke was used to process the raw data, throwing out any read that contained adapters or uncalled bases, had a mean Phred below 15, or lacked an exact constant-primer or identifier match. COPE v1.2.5 was used to merge high-quality paired reads, and clonotypes were defined as unique nucleotide sequences. MiTCR v1.1 was used to align clonotypes to the IMGT TRBV, TRBD and TRBJ reference segments. Analysis was restricted to V-J combinations with a frequency above 0.0001, which covered 98% to 99.2% of repertoires. The TCS score was defined as F50 (clonal expansion) divided by E x V (chaos), with BLOSUM62-based TCRdist calculated between CDR3 peptides within each V-J. Welch's t-statistics and random forest reduced around 520 V-J features to 13, which were used in a naive Bayes classifier (R e1071). Through fastp at Q25 and MiXCR, TCRdb rebuilt clones from the public reads, retaining in-frame beta chains. Each entry merges the rows of one CDR3 protein and shows their most common DNA and genes. These V and J calls rely on TCRdb rather than the paper's analysis. Here the sample has about 260,000 distinct CDR3 sequences; about 15% occur a single time. The biggest ten clones account for around 26% of the sample.

What the authors observed across the whole study: In validation, the model predicted progression to ophthalmopathy with approximately 71% sensitivity and less than 80% specificity, a median of around 6.6 months before onset. Most expanded thyroid clonotypes (frequency above 0.001) were also detected in blood, a finding suggesting that blood repertoires may reflect thyroid immune responses. In cross-validation, a model built on a 13 V-J signature told ophthalmopathy apart from stable hyperthyroidism with under 90% sensitivity and roughly 83% specificity, and in testing the same model reached 80%/75%. No statistical method was used to fix the sample size in advance, and group allocation was not hidden from the investigators.

The sequenced sample consisted of blood. The receptor comes from a woman younger than 35 with Graves' ophthalmopathy. The chain links TRBV20-1 with TRBJ2-3; 12 of the junction bases match TRBD2. The DNA sequence is TGCAGTGCTAGGCGACTAGCGGGAGCCCCAGATACGCAGTATTTT. It codes for CSARRLAGAPDTQYF.